This T cell receptor (beta chain) was captured in a study of T-cell reconstitution after alpha-beta-depleted transplantation in children. Study-wide points: Diversity of TCRbeta at day 60 was high in some patients, arising from surviving recipient T cells and thymic progenitors. A year post-transplant, T-cell counts and diversity derived mostly from newly produced T cells. Where alpha-beta T cells came from about two months after transplant was reportedly several hundred expanded graft clones.

Germline loops: CDR1 SGHVS, CDR2 FQNEAQ. The CDR3 loop spans 15 amino acids. Trimming cost V 4 bases and J 3 bases; bases outside gene matches: 6. Construction of the TCRbeta library involved unique molecular identifiers. TCRdb ran MiXCR on the PCR reads and lists one entry per CDR3 protein. This table has about 580,000 distinct CDR3 sequences, 23% appearing once. This clonotype was seen repeatedly, ten times or more. Its antigen is currently unknown. The sequence was obtained from a boy under three years old who had a stem cell transplant for acute myeloid leukemia, so the T cells may come from the graft donor. The input for sequencing was PBMCs, mostly from graft donor cells, taken 360 days after TCRalphabeta/CD19-depleted stem cell transplant. This chain links TRBV7-8 with TRBJ2-1, with 7 bases fitting TRBD1. CDR3 amino acids: CASSSGAGGYNEQFF. In DNA form, the CDR3 reads TGTGCCAGCAGCTCCGGGGCAGGGGGCTACAATGAGCAGTTCTTC.